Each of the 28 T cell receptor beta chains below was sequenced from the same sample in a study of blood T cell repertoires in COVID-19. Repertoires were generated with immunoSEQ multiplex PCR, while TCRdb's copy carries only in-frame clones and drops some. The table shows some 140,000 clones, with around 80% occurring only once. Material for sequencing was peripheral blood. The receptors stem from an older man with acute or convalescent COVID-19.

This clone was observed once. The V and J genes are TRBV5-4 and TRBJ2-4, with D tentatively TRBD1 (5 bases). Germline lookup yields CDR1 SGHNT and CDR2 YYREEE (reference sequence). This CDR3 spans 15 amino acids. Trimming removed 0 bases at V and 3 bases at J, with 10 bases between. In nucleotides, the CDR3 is TGTGCCAGCAGCTTGGGGGGCGCTGACAAAAACATTCAGTACTTC. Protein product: CASSLGGADKNIQYF.

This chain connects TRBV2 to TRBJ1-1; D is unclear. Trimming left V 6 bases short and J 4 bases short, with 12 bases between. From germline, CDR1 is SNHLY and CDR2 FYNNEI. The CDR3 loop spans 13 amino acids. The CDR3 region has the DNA TGTGCCAGCAGGGAGAGGGAGTCCACTGAAGCTTTCTTT. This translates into CASRERESTEAFF.

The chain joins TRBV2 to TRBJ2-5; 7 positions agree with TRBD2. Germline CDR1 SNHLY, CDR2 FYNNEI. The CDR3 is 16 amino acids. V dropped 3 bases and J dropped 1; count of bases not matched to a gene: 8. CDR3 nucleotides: TGTGCCAGCAGTGACGGGATCGGGGGGTCCCAAGAGACCCAGTACTTC. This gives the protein CASSDGIGGSQETQYF.

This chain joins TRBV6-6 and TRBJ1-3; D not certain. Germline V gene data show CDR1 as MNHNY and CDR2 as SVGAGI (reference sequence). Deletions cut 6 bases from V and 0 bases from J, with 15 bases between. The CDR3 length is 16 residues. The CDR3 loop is CASRALEGHSGNTIYF. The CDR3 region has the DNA TGTGCCAGCAGGGCCCTTGAGGGCCACTCTGGAAACACCATATATTTT.

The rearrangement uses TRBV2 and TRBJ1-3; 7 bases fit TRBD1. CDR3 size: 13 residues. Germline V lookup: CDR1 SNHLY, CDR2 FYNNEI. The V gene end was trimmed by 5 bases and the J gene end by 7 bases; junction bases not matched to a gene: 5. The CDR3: CASSIQGSNTIYF. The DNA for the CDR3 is TGTGCCAGCAGTATACAGGGGTCGAACACCATATATTTT. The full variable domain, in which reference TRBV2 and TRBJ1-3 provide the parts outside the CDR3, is EPEVTQTPSHQVTQMGQEVILRCVPISNHLYFYWYRQILGQKVEFLVSFYNNEISEKSEIFDDQFSVERPDGSNFTLKIRSTKLEDSAMYFCASSIQGSNTIYFGEGSWLTVV.

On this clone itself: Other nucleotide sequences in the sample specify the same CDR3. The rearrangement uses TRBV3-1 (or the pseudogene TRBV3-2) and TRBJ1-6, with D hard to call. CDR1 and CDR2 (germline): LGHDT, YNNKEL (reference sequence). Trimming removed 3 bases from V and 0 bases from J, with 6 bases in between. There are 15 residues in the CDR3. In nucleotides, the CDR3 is TGTGCCAGCAGCCAGGCAAGCTCCTATAATTCACCCCTCCACTTT. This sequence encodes CASSQASSYNSPLHF.

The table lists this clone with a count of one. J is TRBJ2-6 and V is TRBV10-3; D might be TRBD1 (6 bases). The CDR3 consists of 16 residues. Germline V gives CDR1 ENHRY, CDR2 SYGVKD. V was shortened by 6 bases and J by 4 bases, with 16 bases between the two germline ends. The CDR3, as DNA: TGTGCCATCAGGTCGACGTGGGGGCCCGGGGCCAACGTCCTGACTTTC. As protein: CAIRSTWGPGANVLTF.

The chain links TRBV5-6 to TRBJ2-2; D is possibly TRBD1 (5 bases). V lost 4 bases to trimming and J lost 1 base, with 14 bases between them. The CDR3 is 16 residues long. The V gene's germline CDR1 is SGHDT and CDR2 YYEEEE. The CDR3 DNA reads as TGTGCCAGCAGCCGGATCGACAGAGAGAACACCGGGGAGCTGTTTTTT. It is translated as CASSRIDRENTGELFF. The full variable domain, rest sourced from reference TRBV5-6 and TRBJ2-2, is DAGVTQSPTHLIKTRGQQVTLRCSPKSGHDTVSWYQQALGQGPQFIFQYYEEEERQRGNFPDRFSGHQFPNYSSELNVNALLLGDSALYLCASSRIDRENTGELFFGEGSRLTVL.

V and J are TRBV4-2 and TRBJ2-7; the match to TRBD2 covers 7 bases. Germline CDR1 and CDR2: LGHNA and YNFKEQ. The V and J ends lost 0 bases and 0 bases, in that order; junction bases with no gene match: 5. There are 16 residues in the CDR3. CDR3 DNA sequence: TGTGCCAGCAGCCAAGAGGTCGGGGGGAGCTCCTACGAGCAGTACTTC. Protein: CASSQEVGGSSYEQYF.

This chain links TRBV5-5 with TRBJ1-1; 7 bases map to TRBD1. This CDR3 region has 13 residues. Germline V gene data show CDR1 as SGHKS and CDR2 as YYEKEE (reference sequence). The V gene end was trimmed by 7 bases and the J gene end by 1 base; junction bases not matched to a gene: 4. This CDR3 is CASLRQGNTEAFF. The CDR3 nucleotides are TGTGCCAGCCTTCGACAGGGGAACACTGAAGCTTTCTTT.

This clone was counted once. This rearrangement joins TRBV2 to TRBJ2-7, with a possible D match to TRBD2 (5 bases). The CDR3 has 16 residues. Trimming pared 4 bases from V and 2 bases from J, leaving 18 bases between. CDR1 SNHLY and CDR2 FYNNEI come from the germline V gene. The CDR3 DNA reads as TGTGCCAGCAGTGCTTCTTTAGTGGGAGTTACCTACGAGCAGTACTTC. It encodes CASSASLVGVTYEQYF.

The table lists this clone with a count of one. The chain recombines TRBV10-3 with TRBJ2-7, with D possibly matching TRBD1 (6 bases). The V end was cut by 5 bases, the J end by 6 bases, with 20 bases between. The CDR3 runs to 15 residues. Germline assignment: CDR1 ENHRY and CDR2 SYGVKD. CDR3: CAISTISQGPLEQYF. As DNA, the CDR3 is TGTGCCATCAGTACAATATCGCAGGGGCCCCTCGAGCAGTACTTC.

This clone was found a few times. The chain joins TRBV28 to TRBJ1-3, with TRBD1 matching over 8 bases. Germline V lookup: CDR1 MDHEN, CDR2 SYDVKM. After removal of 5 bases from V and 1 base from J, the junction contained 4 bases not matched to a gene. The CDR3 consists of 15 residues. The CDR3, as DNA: TGTGCCAGCAGTCGGACAGGGAGGTCTGGAAACACCATATATTTT. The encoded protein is CASSRTGRSGNTIYF.

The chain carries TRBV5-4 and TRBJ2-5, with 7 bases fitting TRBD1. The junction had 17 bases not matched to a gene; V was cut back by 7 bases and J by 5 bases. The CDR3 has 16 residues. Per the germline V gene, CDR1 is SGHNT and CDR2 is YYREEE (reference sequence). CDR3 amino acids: CASHVPGQIIGETQYF. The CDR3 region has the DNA TGTGCCAGCCACGTCCCGGGACAGATAATCGGGGAGACCCAGTACTTC. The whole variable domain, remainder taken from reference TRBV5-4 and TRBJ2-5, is ETGVTQSPTHLIKTRGQQVTLRCSSQSGHNTVSWYQQALGQGPQFIFQYYREEENGRGNFPPRFSGLQFPNYSSELNVNALELDDSALYLCASHVPGQIIGETQYFGPGTRLLVL.

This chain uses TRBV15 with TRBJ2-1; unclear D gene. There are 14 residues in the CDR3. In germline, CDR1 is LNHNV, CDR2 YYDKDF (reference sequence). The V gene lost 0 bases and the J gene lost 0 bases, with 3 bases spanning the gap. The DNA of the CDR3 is TGTGCCACCAGCAGAGAGAGCTCCTACAATGAGCAGTTCTTC. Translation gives CATSRESSYNEQFF.

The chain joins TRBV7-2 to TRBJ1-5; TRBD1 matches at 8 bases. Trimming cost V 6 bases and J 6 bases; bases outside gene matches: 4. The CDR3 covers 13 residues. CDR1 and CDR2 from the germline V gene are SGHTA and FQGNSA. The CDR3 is CASSYRGGQPQHF. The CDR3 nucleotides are TGTGCCAGCAGTTACAGGGGGGGTCAGCCCCAGCATTTT.

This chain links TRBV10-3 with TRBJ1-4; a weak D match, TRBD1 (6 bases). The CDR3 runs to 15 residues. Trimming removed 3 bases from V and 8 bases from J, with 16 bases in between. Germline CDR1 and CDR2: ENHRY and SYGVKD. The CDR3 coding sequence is TGTGCCATCAGTGATCTACAGGGCGGCAGGGAAAAACTGTTTTTT. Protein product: CAISDLQGGREKLFF.

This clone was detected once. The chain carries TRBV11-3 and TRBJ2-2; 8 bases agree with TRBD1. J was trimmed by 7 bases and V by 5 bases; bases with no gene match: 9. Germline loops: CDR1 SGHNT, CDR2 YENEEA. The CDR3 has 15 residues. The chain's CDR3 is CASSVAQGVIGELFF. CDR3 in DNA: TGTGCCAGCAGCGTTGCACAGGGGGTAATCGGGGAGCTGTTTTTT.

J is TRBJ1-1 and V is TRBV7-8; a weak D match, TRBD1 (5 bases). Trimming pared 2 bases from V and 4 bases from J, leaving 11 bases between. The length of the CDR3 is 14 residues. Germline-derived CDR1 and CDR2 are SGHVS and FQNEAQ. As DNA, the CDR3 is TGTGCCAGCAGCTTAATTACCAGGGCCACTGAAGCTTTCTTT. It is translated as CASSLITRATEAFF.

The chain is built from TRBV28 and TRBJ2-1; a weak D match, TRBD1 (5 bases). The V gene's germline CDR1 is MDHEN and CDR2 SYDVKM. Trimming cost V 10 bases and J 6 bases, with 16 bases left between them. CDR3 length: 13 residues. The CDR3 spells CATGMPGTNEQFF. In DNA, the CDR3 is TGTGCCACAGGGATGCCGGGCACCAATGAGCAGTTCTTC.

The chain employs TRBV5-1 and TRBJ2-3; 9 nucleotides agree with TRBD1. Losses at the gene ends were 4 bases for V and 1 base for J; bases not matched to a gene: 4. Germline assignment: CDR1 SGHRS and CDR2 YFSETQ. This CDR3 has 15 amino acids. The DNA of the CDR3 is TGCGCCAGCAGCCTACAGGGGGCTGGCACAGATACGCAGTATTTT. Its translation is CASSLQGAGTDTQYF.

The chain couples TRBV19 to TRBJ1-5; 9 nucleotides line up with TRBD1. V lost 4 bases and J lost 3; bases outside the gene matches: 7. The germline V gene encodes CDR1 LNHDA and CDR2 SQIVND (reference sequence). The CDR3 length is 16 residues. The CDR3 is CASSTAWDRDNQPQHF. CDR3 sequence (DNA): TGTGCCAGTAGTACTGCTTGGGACAGGGACAATCAGCCCCAGCATTTT.

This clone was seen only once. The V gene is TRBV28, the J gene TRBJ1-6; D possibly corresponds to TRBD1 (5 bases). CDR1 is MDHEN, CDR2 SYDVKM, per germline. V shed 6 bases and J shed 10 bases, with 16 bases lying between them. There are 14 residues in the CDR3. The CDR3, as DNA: TGTGCCAGCAGGCCAGCGGGGCTAGAGTCACCCCTCCACTTT. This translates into CASRPAGLESPLHF.

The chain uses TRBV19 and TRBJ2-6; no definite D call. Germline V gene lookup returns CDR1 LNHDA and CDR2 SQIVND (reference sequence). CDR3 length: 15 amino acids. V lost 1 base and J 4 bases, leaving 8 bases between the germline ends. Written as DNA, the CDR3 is TGTGCCAGTAGTATAGGCGGTGACGGGGCCAACGTCCTGACTTTC. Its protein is CASSIGGDGANVLTF.

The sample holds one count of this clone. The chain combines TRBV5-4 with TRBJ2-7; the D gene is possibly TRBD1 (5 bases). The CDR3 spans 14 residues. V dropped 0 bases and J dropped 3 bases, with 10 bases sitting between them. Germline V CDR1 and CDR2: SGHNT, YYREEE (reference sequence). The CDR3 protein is CASSLGRQGYEQYF. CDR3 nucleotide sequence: TGTGCCAGCAGCTTGGGTAGGCAGGGCTACGAGCAGTACTTC.

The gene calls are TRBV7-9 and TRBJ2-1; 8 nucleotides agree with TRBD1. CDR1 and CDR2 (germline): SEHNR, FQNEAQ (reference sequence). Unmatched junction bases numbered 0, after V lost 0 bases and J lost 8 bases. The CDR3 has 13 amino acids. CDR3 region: CASSLATGDEQFF. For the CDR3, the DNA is TGTGCCAGCAGCTTAGCGACAGGGGATGAGCAGTTCTTC. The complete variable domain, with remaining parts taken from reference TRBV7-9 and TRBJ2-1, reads DTGVSQNPRHKITKRGQNVTFRCDPISEHNRLYWYRQTLGQGPEFLTYFQNEAQLEKSRLLSDRFSAERPKGSFSTLEIQRTEQGDSAMYLCASSLATGDEQFFGPGTRLTVL.

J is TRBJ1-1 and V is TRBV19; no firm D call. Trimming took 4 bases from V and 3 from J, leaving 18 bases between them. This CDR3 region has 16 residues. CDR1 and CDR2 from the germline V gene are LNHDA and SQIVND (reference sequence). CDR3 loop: CASSSRRRLSDTEAFF. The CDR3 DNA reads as TGTGCCAGTAGTAGCCGAAGGCGGCTCTCGGACACTGAAGCTTTCTTT. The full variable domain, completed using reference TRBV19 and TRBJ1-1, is DGGITQSPKYLFRKEGQNVTLSCEQNLNHDAMYWYRQDPGQGLRLIYYSQIVNDFQKGDIAEGYSVSREKKESFPLTVTSAQKNPTAFYLCASSSRRRLSDTEAFFGQGTRLTVV.

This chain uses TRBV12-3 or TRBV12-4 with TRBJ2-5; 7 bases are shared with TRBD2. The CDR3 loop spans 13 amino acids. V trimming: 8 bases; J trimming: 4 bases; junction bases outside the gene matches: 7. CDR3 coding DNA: TGTGCCAGCGGAGCTTGGGAGGGAGAGACCCAGTACTTC. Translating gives CASGAWEGETQYF.